This TCR beta chain was identified in a study of blood T cells in healthy people across ages. For the second PCR, which ran for about 7 to 11 cycles, a sample-barcoded 5' primer and a J-beta primer mix were used. TCRdb processed the 5' RACE reads anew with MiXCR; each CDR3 protein has one entry. Of approximately 810,000 distinct CDR3 sequences listed, roughly 26% are singletons. Turning to this clonotype: What it recognizes is unknown.

Germline V CDR1 and CDR2: MNHEY, SMNVEV (reference sequence). The length of the CDR3 is 13 residues. Findings and caveats of the study: It was the long-lived donors that had more naive CD4+ cells and higher diversity than aged donors.

This sequence was found in a woman of 80 years or more in good health. This sequence joins TRBV27 and TRBJ2-1; D might be TRBD1 (5 bases). The J call may be in error: the DNA end matches TRBJ2-7 better. Material: blood. Here the CDR3 DNA reads TGTGCCAGCAGTTTAAACAGGTACAATGAGCAGTACTTC. Its translation is CASSLNRYNEQYF.